This TCR beta chain emerged from a study of radiation and T cells in renal cell carcinoma. Data came from immunoSEQ multiplex PCR; TCRdb stores just in-frame clones and leaves some out. The sample carries roughly 100,000 clones, around 88% recorded once. The time point: baseline pretreatment blood. Treatment of the sample: 15 Gy SBRT to primary tumor, nephrectomy 4 weeks later. V was trimmed by 2 bases and J by 6 bases, leaving 16 bases between them. Looked up from germline, CDR1 is SNHLY and CDR2 is FYNNEI. The CDR3 consists of 15 residues. This receptor was identified in a man in his forties or fifties with renal cell carcinoma. Sequencing used blood, obtained from a patient whose treatment included radiotherapy and nephrectomy. The chain joins TRBV2 to TRBJ1-2; unclear D gene. The DNA of the CDR3 is TGTGCCAGCAGTGAACCCCCGGTGCGGGTGAATGGCTACACCTTC. As protein: CASSEPPVRVNGYTF.